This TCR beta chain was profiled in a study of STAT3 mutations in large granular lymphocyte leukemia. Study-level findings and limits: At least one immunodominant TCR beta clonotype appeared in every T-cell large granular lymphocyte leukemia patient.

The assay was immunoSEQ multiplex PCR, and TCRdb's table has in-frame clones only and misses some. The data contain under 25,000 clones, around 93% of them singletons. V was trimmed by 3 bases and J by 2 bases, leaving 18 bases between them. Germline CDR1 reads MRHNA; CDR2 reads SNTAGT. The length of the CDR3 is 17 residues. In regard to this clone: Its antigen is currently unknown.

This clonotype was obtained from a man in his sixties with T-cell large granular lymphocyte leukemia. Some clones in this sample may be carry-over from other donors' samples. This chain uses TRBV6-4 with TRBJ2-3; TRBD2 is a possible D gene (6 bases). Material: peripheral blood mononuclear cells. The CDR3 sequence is CASSDHFSLANTDTQYF. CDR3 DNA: TGTGCCAGCAGTGATCACTTTTCTCTAGCGAACACAGATACGCAGTATTTT.